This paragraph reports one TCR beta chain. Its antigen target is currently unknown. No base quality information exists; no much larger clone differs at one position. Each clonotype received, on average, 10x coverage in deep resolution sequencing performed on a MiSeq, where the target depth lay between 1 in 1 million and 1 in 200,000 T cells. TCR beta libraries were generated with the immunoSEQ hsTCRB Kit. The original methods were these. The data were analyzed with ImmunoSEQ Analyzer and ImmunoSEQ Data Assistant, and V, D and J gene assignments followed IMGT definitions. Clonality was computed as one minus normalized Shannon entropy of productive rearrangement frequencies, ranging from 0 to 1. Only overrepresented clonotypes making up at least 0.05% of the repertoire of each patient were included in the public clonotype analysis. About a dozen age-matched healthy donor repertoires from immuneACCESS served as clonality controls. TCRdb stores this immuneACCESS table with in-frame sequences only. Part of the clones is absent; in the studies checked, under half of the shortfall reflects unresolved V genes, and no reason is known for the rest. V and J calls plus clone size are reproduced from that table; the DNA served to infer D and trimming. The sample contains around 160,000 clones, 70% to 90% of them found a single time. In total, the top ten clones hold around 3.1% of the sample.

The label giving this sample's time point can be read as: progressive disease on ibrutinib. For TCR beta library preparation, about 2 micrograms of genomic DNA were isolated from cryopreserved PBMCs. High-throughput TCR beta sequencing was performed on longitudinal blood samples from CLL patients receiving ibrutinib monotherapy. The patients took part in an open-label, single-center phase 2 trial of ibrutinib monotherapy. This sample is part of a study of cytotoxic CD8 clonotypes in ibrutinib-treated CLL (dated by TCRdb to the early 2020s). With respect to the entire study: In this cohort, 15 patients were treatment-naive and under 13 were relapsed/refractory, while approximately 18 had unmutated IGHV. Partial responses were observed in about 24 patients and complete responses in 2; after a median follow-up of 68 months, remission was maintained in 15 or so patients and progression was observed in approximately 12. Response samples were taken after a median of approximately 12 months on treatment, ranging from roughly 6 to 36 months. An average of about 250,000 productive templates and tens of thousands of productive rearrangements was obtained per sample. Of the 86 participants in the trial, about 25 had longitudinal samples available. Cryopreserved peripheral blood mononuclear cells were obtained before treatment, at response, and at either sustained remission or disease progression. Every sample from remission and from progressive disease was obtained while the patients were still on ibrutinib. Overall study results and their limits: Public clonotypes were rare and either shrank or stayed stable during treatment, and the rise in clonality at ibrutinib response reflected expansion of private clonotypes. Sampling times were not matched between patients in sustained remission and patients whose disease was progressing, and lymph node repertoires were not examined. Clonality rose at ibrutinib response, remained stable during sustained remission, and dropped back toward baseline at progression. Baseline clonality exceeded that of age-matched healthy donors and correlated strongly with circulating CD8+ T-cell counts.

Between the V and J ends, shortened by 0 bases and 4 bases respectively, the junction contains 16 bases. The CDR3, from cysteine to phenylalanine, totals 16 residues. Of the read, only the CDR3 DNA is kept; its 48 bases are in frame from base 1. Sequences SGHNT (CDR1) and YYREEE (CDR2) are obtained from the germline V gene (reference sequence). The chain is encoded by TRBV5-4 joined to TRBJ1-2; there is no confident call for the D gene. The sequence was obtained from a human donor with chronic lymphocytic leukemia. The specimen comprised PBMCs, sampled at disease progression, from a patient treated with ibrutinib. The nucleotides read TGTGCCAGCAGCTTGGGAGCCCCGGGGTGGCGCTATGGCTACACCTTC. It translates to CASSLGAPGWRYGYTF.